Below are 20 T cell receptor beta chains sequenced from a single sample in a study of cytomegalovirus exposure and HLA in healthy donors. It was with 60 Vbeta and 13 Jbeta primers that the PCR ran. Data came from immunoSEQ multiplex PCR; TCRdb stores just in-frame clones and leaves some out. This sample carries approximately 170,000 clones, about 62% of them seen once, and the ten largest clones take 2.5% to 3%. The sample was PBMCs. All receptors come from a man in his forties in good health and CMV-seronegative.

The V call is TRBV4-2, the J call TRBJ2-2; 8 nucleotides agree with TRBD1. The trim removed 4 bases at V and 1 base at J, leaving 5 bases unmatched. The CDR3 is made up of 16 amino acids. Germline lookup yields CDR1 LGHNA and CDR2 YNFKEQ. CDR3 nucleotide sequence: TGTGCCAGCAGCCTCGGACAGGGTGAGAACACCGGGGAGCTGTTTTTT. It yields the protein CASSLGQGENTGELFF.

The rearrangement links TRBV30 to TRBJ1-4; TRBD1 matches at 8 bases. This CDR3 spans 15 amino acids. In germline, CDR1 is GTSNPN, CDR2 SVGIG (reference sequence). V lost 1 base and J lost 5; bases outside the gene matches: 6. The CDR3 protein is CAWSGGQVNNEKLFF. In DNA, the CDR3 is TGTGCCTGGAGTGGGGGACAGGTGAACAATGAAAAACTGTTTTTT.

CDR3 in amino acids: CASSYDRDEQFF. The CDR3, as DNA: TGTGCCAGCAGTTACGACAGGGATGAGCAGTTCTTC. The rearrangement uses TRBV6-5 and TRBJ2-1, with 7 bases aligning to TRBD1. Germline V lookup: CDR1 MNHEY, CDR2 SVGAGI. The CDR3 sequence is 12 residues long. Trimming took 2 bases from V and 8 from J; bases not matched to a gene: 0.

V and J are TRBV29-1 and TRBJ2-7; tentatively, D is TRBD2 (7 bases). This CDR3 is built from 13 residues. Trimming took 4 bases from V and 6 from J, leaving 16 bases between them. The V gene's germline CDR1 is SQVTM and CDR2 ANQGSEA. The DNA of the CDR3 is TGCAGCGTTGTCGGGGGGCCGGTCCGCGAGCAGTACTTC. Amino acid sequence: CSVVGGPVREQYF.

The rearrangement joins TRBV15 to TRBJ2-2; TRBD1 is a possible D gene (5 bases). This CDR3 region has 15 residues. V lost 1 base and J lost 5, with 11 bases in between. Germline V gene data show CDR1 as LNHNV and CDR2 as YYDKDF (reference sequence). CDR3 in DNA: TGTGCCACCAGCAGAGGGACATACCCTACCGGGGAGCTGTTTTTT. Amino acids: CATSRGTYPTGELFF.

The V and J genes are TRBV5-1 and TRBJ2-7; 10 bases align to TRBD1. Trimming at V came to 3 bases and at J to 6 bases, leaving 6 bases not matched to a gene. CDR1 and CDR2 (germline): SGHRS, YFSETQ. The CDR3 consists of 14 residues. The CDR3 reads CASSWGQGPGEQYF. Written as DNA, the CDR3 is TGCGCCAGCAGCTGGGGACAGGGGCCAGGCGAGCAGTACTTC.

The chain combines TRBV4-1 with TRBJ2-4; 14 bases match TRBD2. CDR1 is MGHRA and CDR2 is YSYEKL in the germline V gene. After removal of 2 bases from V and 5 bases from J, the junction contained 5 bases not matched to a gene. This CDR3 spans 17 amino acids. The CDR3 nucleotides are TGCGCCAGCAGCCAAACTCCGGGACTAGCGGGGGAAAACATTCAGTACTTC. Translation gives CASSQTPGLAGENIQYF.

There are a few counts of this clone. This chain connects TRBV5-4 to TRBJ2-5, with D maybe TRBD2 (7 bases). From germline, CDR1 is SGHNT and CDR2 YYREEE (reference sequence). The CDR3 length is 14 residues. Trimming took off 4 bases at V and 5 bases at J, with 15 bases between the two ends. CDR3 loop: CASSAIRGAETQYF. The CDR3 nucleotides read TGTGCCAGCAGCGCTATTCGGGGGGCTGAGACCCAGTACTTC. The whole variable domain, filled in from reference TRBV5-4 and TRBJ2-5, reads ETGVTQSPTHLIKTRGQQVTLRCSSQSGHNTVSWYQQALGQGPQFIFQYYREEENGRGNFPPRFSGLQFPNYSSELNVNALELDDSALYLCASSAIRGAETQYFGPGTRLLVL.

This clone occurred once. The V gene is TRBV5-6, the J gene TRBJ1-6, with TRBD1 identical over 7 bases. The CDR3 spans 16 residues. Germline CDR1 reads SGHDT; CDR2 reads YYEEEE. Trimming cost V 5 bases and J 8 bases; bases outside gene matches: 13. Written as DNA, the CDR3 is TGTGCCAGCAGACTGGAGAGAGGGGGCTGGGATTCACCCCTCCACTTT. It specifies CASRLERGGWDSPLHF.

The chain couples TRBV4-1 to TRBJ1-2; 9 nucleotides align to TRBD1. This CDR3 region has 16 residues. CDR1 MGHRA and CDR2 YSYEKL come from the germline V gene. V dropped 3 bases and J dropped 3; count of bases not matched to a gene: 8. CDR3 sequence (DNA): TGCGCCAGCAGCCAGGGGGGACAGGGATCTTACTATGGCTACACCTTC. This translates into CASSQGGQGSYYGYTF.

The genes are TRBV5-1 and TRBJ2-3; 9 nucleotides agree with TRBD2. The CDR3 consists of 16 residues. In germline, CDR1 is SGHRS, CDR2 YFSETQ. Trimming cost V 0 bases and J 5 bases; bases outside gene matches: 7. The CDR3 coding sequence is TGCGCCAGCAGCTTGGTTGGGCTAGCGGGGAAAGATACGCAGTATTTT. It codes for CASSLVGLAGKDTQYF.

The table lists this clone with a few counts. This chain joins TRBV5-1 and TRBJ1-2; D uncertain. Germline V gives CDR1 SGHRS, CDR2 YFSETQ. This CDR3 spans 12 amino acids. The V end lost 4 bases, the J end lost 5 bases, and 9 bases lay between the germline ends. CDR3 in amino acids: CASSPDTYGYTF. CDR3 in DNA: TGCGCCAGCAGCCCCGACACGTATGGCTACACCTTC.

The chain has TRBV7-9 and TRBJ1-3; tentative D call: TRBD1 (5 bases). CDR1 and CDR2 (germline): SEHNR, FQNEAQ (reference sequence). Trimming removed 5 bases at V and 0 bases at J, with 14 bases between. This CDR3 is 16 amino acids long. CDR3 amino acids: CASSPRTQSSGNTIYF. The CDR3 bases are TGTGCCAGCAGCCCCCGGACACAAAGCTCTGGAAACACCATATATTTT.

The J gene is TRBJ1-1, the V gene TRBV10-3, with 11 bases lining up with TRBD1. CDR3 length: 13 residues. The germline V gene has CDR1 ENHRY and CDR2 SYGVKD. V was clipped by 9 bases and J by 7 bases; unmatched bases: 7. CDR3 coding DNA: TGTGCCATAGCGGGACAGGGGGTTGGTGAAGCTTTCTTT. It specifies CAIAGQGVGEAFF.

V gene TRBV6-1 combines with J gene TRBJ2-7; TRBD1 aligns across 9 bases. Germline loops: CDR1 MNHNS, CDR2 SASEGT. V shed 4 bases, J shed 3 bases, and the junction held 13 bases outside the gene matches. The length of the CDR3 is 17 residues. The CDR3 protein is CASSGERRDRVVYEQYF. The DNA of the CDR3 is TGTGCCAGCAGTGGGGAGCGTAGGGACAGGGTAGTCTACGAGCAGTACTTC.

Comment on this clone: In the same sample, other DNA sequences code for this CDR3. In nucleotides, the CDR3 is TGTGCCAGCAGCTTAGAACGAGGGGGCACTGAAGCTTTCTTT. Residues: CASSLERGGTEAFF. This sequence joins TRBV7-2 and TRBJ1-1; TRBD1 might be the D (6 bases). The germline CDR1 and CDR2 sequences are SGHTA and FQGNSA. With 1 base removed from V and 4 bases from J, the gap between germline ends came to 10 bases. The CDR3 is 14 amino acids.

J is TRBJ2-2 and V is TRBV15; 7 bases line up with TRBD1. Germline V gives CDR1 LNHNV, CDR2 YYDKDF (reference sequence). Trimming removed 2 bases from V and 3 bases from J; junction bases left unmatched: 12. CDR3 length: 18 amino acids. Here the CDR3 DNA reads TGTGCCACCAGCAGACTCCACCACGACAGGGCCTACACCGGGGAGCTGTTTTTT. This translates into CATSRLHHDRAYTGELFF.

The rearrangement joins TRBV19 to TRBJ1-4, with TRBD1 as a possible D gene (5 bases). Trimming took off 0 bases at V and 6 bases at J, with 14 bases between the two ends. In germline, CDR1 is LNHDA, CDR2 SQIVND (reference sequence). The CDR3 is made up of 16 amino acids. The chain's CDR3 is CASSIDRSGVDEKLFF. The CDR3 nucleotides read TGTGCCAGTAGTATAGATCGCTCGGGGGTTGATGAAAAACTGTTTTTT.

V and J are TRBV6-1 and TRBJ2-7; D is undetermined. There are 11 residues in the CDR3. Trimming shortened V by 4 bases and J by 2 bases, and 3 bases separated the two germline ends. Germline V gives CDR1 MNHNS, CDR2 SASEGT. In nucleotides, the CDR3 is TGTGCCAGCAGTGCCGCCTACGAGCAGTACTTC. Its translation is CASSAAYEQYF.

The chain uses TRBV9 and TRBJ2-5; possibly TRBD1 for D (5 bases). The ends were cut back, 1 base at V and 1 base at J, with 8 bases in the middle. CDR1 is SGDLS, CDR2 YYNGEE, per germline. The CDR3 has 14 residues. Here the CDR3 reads CASSVSGFQETQYF. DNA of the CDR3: TGTGCCAGCAGCGTATCAGGGTTCCAAGAGACCCAGTACTTC.